This T cell receptor beta chain was profiled in a study of CD8+CD57+ T cells in acquired aplastic anemia. Across the study: Healthy donor CD4+ samples were sequenced to a depth that averaged about 11 million reads. General study results and limits: Found in both controls and patients were around 29 CD8+ CDR3 sequences. Significance was not reached for CD8+ Simpson's diversity between patients and controls.

In regard to this clonotype: Antigen specificity is unknown.

J gave up 7 bases and V 6 bases, and 6 bases lay outside the gene matches. The length of the CDR3 is 15 residues. Investigators profiled TCR beta VDJ and CDR3 from genomic DNA template. TCRdb fed the reads into MiXCR, producing one record per CDR3 protein. The sample lists hundreds of thousands of distinct CDR3 sequences; 65% to 75% were seen once. The chain uses TRBV12-3 or TRBV12-4 and TRBJ2-5; 15 bases align to TRBD2. The TCR originated in a human donor in good health, serving as a control. Sequenced sample: sorted CD4+, CD8+, or CD8+CD57+ T cells (not recorded which) from PBMCs. The CDR3 spells CASRWTSGGAGTQYF. The DNA of the CDR3 is TGTGCCAGCAGATGGACTAGCGGGGGGGCCGGGACCCAGTACTTC.